This TCR beta chain was sequenced in a study of blood T cell repertoires in COVID-19. On the study more broadly: Acute-phase and convalescent COVID-19 samples originated in the United States, Italy and Spain.

As processed by the authors: Reference gene primer amplification gave nucleated cell count estimates. The repertoire was sequenced with immunoSEQ multiplex PCR; TCRdb's copy has only in-frame clones and lacks some. V and J calls and clone size are as listed in that table; D and trimming were resolved from the DNA. The repertoire includes about 160,000 clones, around 77% of them detected once, and approximately 2.8% sits in the top ten. J lost 5 bases, V lost 1 base, and 7 bases had no gene match. This CDR3 is 15 amino acids long. Germline CDR1 and CDR2: SGHDN and FVKESK. This receptor was identified in a man in his sixties or seventies with acute or convalescent COVID-19. The chain employs TRBV14 and TRBJ1-2; 7 positions match TRBD1. Sequenced: peripheral blood. The CDR3 here is CASSQAGTATYGYTF. CDR3 DNA: TGTGCCAGCAGCCAAGCAGGGACAGCTACTTATGGCTACACCTTC.